This TCR beta chain was sequenced during a study of molecular identifiers for immune sequencing clone quantification (dated by TCRdb to the late 2010s). In terms of the full investigation: For a replicate experiment, RNA from roughly 21,000 or 96,000 naive CD8 T cells was divided into five aliquots, and four of the five aliquots were sequenced. This methods study used CD8 T cells to benchmark TCR RNA copy counting and molecular-identifier clustering-based TCR repertoire sequencing (MIDCIRS).

The paper's findings and limits, for the study overall: Even against a background of about a million naive CD8 T cells, spiked-in Jurkat TCR RNA amounting to a single cell's worth was reported to be detectable. Modeling indicated 2.5 to 3 TCR RNA copies recovered per cell, compared with about 9.7 by digital PCR, which implies a capture efficiency of approximately 30%. When barcode sub-clustering was left out, chimeric consensus sequences inflated TCR diversity, with chimeras reaching as high as 47%. In CMV-specific effector cells, clones with more than 20 RNA copies accounted for over 99% of molecules, whereas in naive cells such clones accounted for under 1%. Spiked-in Jurkat TCR RNA (approximately 10 copies' worth), which is not part of the donor repertoire, was contained in the naive libraries. Highly expanded clone sizes could be underestimated because identical TCR molecules may share a barcode.

On this clonotype: Its antigen is currently not known. No base quality values were provided; no much bigger clone lies one nucleotide off.

The library was generated by PCR. Data came from an Illumina HiSeq 4000. Preparation of bulk TCR libraries followed a previously described approach, with the TCR primers listed in Table S5. Total RNA was purified with the Qiagen AllPrep DNA/RNA kit. Before analysis, reads from multiple sequencing runs of the same library were pooled. In the authors' own workflow: Reads were retained only if their TCR constant sequence matched exactly, and those retained reads were trimmed to 150 nt and grouped according to their 12-nt molecular barcodes. Reads in each barcode group were sub-clustered using a 15% Levenshtein threshold, and a quality-weighted consensus sequence was built for each RNA molecule. Non-functional sequences were filtered out, along with any lower-count sequence sitting one edit away from another sequence. Barcode sub-clusters with fewer than 20% of the maximum read count were removed, based on fitting two negative binomial distributions. In-frame beta chains were kept once TCRdb had trimmed the public reads at Q25 with fastp and called clones with MiXCR. A single entry per CDR3 protein holds the most common genes and DNA from its merged rows. In this record, the V and J calls reflect TCRdb's handling and not the investigators' own analysis. In this sample the table shows about 640,000 distinct CDR3 sequences, 20% of which occur a single time. In total, the top ten clones hold 0.75% to 0.95% of the sample.

Libraries of naive CD8 T cells were generated from roughly 21,000 to 960,000 sorted cells, with 10%, 30% or 50% of the purified RNA used. Naive CD8 T cells were FACS-sorted as CD8+CD4-CCR7+CD45RA+ on a BD FACSAria II into RLT Plus buffer. Detection sensitivity was tested by spiking Jurkat RNA equal to 9 to 10 TCR copies' worth into samples containing roughly 17,000-1,000,000 naive CD8 T cells. CD8 T cells were enriched using RosetteSep CD8+ T Cell Enrichment Cocktail and Ficoll-Paque, and the enriched cells then underwent ACK red cell lysis. Measured from the cysteine to the phenylalanine, the CDR3 is 16 residues long. The kept DNA is CDR3 alone, 48 bases in frame from the first base. CDR1 is given as MNHEY and CDR2 as SMNVEV, both from the germline V gene (reference sequence). Ends trimmed: V by 2 bases, J by 4 bases; bases unmatched to a gene: 7.

Input material: naive CD8+ T cells from blood, with Jurkat cell RNA spiked in. The cell subset or site label corresponds to: FACS-sorted CD8+CD4-CCR7+CD45RA+ naive T cells. The rearranged segments are TRBV27 and TRBJ2-2; 7 central nucleotides agree with TRBD2. This receptor was identified in a human donor in good health. Some libraries in this study had Jurkat cell RNA spiked in. Here the CDR3 is given as CASSLGLGGGTGELFF. The sequenced DNA is TGTGCCAGCAGTTTAGGGTTGGGGGGGGGCACCGGGGAGCTGTTTTTT.